This TCR beta chain was sequenced for a study of OX40 agonist ivuxolimab in advanced cancers. This CDR3 has 14 residues. The V end lost 1 base, the J end lost 5 bases, and 11 bases lay between the germline ends. Germline V gene data show CDR1 as SEHNR and CDR2 as FQNEAQ (reference sequence). TCRdb's copy holds only in-frame clones and misses some; the assay was immunoSEQ multiplex PCR. The repertoire has roughly 80,000 clones, around 85% of them found once; the top ten carry 0.61%. The chain links TRBV7-9 to TRBJ2-5; weak D call: TRBD2 (6 bases). The starting material was CD4+ or CD8+ T cells sorted from blood, obtained in a trial of the OX40 agonist ivuxolimab. This clonotype was sampled from an adult with an advanced solid tumor such as melanoma, head and neck, liver or kidney cancer. The CDR3 is CASSLGDLGETQYF. The CDR3 nucleotides read TGTGCCAGCAGCTTAGGGGACTTGGGGGAGACCCAGTACTTC.